A single sample is the source of the 29 T cell receptor beta chains below, sequenced in a study of cytomegalovirus exposure and HLA in healthy donors. Sequencing used immunoSEQ multiplex PCR; TCRdb keeps in-frame clones, though not all of them. The repertoire holds over 85,000 clones, with approximately 89% as singletons. Specimen: PBMCs. All receptors come from a woman younger than 35 in good health and CMV-seronegative.

The chain has TRBV4-2 and TRBJ1-1, with 12 nucleotides matching TRBD1. Germline trimming cut 2 bases from V and 0 bases from J; bases unmatched to any gene: 7. CDR3 size: 18 residues. Looked up from germline, CDR1 is LGHNA and CDR2 is YNFKEQ. CDR3 nucleotide sequence: TGTGCCAGCAGCCAACCCCAGGGACAGGGGGCTATGAACACTGAAGCTTTCTTT. Translation gives CASSQPQGQGAMNTEAFF.

The rearrangement joins TRBV5-1 to TRBJ2-5; 14 bases match TRBD2. CDR1 and CDR2 (germline): SGHRS, YFSETQ. This CDR3 region has 17 residues. The J segment lost 5 bases and the V segment lost 2 bases, leaving 8 bases of the junction unmatched. The CDR3 DNA sequence: TGCGCCAGCAGCTTACAGGGACTAGCGGGGGTAGTGGAGACCCAGTACTTC. It encodes CASSLQGLAGVVETQYF. The variable domain in full, with the rest retrieved from reference TRBV5-1 and TRBJ2-5, is KAGVTQTPRYLIKTRGQQVTLSCSPISGHRSVSWYQQTPGQGLQFLFEYFSETQRNKGNFPGRFSGRQFSNSRSEMNVSTLELGDSALYLCASSLQGLAGVVETQYFGPGTRLLVL.

The chain employs TRBV28 and TRBJ2-7; 12 bases line up with TRBD2. CDR3 length: 15 amino acids. Germline V gives CDR1 MDHEN, CDR2 SYDVKM. After removal of 6 bases from V and 0 bases from J, the junction contained 3 bases not matched to a gene. The CDR3 region is CASSRTSGDSYEQYF. CDR3 sequence (DNA): TGTGCCAGCAGCCGGACTAGCGGGGACTCCTACGAGCAGTACTTC.

CDR3 region: CASSAGQGGNIQYF. As DNA, the CDR3 is TGCGCCAGCAGCGCGGGACAGGGTGGCAACATTCAGTACTTC. The rearrangement links TRBV5-1 to TRBJ2-4, with 9 bases fitting TRBD1. This CDR3 contains 14 residues. Germline CDR1 reads SGHRS; CDR2 reads YFSETQ. V lost 4 bases to trimming and J lost 7 bases; unmatched junction nucleotides: 6.

The J gene is TRBJ1-5, the V gene TRBV28; 7 bases map to TRBD1. The germline V gene encodes CDR1 MDHEN and CDR2 SYDVKM. The CDR3 spans 13 residues. J was trimmed by 4 bases and V by 7 bases; bases with no gene match: 4. CDR3 coding DNA: TGTGCCAGCACGTGGACAGGTAATCAGCCCCAGCATTTT. It is translated as CASTWTGNQPQHF.

The V and J genes are TRBV19 and TRBJ1-1; D gene unclear. V lost 3 bases to trimming and J lost 0 bases, with 5 bases between them. CDR3 length equals 13 residues. CDR1 and CDR2 from the germline V gene are LNHDA and SQIVND (reference sequence). The CDR3 region has the DNA TGTGCCAGTAGTATGTTCTTGAACACTGAAGCTTTCTTT. This encodes CASSMFLNTEAFF.

The chain has TRBV30 and TRBJ2-3; D may be TRBD2 (5 bases). Germline V gives CDR1 GTSNPN, CDR2 SVGIG (reference sequence). The CDR3 sequence is 13 residues long. Trimming removed 3 bases at V and 2 bases at J, with 9 bases between. CDR3 DNA sequence: TGTGCCTGGAGGGGGAGAAACACAGATACGCAGTATTTT. This codes for CAWRGRNTDTQYF.

V usage is TRBV10-3 and J usage is TRBJ2-1; D ambiguous. V was shortened by 6 bases and J by 4 bases, with 10 bases between the two germline ends. Germline V gives CDR1 ENHRY, CDR2 SYGVKD. The CDR3 runs 13 residues. In DNA, the CDR3 is TGTGCCATCAGGCGGCCGATATACAATGAGCAGTTCTTC. The encoded protein is CAIRRPIYNEQFF.

The CDR3 DNA follows: TGTGCCAGCAGCTTCGTTCCAGGGAACTACGAGCAGTACTTC. It is translated as CASSFVPGNYEQYF. V usage is TRBV5-6 and J usage is TRBJ2-7; perhaps TRBD1 as D (5 bases). CDR3 length equals 14 residues. V was cut by 2 bases and J by 3 bases, with 12 bases left in between. Germline V gene sequence: CDR1 SGHDT, CDR2 YYEEEE.

The chain links TRBV28 to TRBJ2-7; D uncertain. The germline V and J ends were trimmed by 7 bases and 5 bases, with 9 bases remaining between them. The CDR3 has 11 residues. The germline V gene encodes CDR1 MDHEN and CDR2 SYDVKM. CDR3 sequence: CASTGFHEQYF. The DNA of the CDR3 is TGTGCCAGCACCGGGTTCCACGAGCAGTACTTC.

With regard to this clone: One end of the junction is discordant with germline, which a read error may explain. V usage is TRBV7-7 and J usage is TRBJ2-3, with 11 nucleotides matching TRBD2. Germline lookup yields CDR1 SSHAT and CDR2 FNYEAQ (reference sequence). The CDR3 length is 15 residues. The CDR3 spells CASSRSGGATDTQYF. In DNA, the CDR3 is TGTGCTAGCAGCCGTAGCGGGGGGGCGACAGATACGCAGTATTTT.

This clone occurred a few times. V usage is TRBV9 and J usage is TRBJ1-3; 7 positions agree with TRBD1. This CDR3 contains 14 residues. V lost 1 base to trimming and J lost 4 bases; unmatched junction nucleotides: 2. From germline, CDR1 is SGDLS and CDR2 YYNGEE. The CDR3 sequence is CASSVTGEGNTIYF. In DNA, the CDR3 is TGTGCCAGCAGCGTAACAGGGGAAGGAAACACCATATATTTT.

The chain uses TRBV27 and TRBJ1-6; TRBD1 agrees at 7 bases. This CDR3 region has 13 residues. The germline CDR1 and CDR2 sequences are MNHEY and SMNVEV (reference sequence). Trimming removed 3 bases from V and 10 bases from J; junction bases left unmatched: 3. CDR3 protein: CASSFQGESPLHF. The DNA of the CDR3 is TGTGCCAGCAGTTTCCAGGGGGAATCACCCCTCCACTTT.

The gene calls are TRBV7-2 and TRBJ2-5; 7 bases line up with TRBD2. Germline CDR1 SGHTA, CDR2 FQGNSA. This CDR3 has 15 residues. V gave up 0 bases and J gave up 2 bases; unmatched junction bases: 3. The CDR3 region is CASSLAPGGQETQYF. The CDR3 DNA sequence: TGTGCCAGCAGCTTAGCGCCGGGGGGACAAGAGACCCAGTACTTC.

The chain uses TRBV7-3 and TRBJ2-3; 8 nucleotides line up with TRBD2. This CDR3 is built from 15 residues. Germline V lookup: CDR1 SGHTA, CDR2 FQGTGA. V shed 3 bases and J 2 bases; nucleotides not matched to a gene: 4. The CDR3 region has the DNA TGTGCCAGCAGCTTCTCCGGGGGGGCCACAGATACGCAGTATTTT. Amino acids: CASSFSGGATDTQYF.

This chain connects TRBV11-2 to TRBJ1-1, with 7 bases identical to TRBD1. This CDR3 is 14 amino acids long. With V trimmed by 3 bases and J by 5 bases, 6 bases remained unmatched. Per the germline V gene, CDR1 is SGHAT and CDR2 is FQNNGV. The CDR3 here is CASSFRQGGTEAFF. In DNA, the CDR3 is TGTGCCAGCAGCTTTAGACAGGGAGGAACTGAAGCTTTCTTT.

V is TRBV7-9 and J is TRBJ1-1; TRBD1 agrees at 8 bases. The germline V gene has CDR1 SEHNR and CDR2 FQNEAQ (reference sequence). V lost 2 bases and J lost 3; bases outside the gene matches: 5. The CDR3 sequence is 15 residues long. CDR3 sequence (DNA): TGTGCCAGCAGCTTAACAGGGGGAGTTTACACTGAAGCTTTCTTT. This encodes CASSLTGGVYTEAFF.

This clone was observed once. CDR3 sequence: CASSKDRTDLNTEAFF. Here the CDR3 DNA reads TGTGCCAGCAGTAAGGACAGGACTGATCTGAACACTGAAGCTTTCTTT. This rearrangement joins TRBV6-6 to TRBJ1-1; TRBD1 matches at 7 bases. The V gene's germline CDR1 is MNHNY and CDR2 SVGAGI (reference sequence). Unmatched junction bases numbered 9, after V lost 5 bases and J lost 0 bases. The CDR3 extends over 16 amino acids.

The chain uses TRBV27 and TRBJ1-5, with D unresolved. V shed 5 bases and J shed 10 bases, with 15 bases lying between them. This CDR3 spans 13 amino acids. CDR1 MNHEY and CDR2 SMNVEV come from the germline V gene (reference sequence). The CDR3 loop is CASSPDISTPQHF. CDR3 nucleotide sequence: TGTGCCAGCAGTCCCGATATCTCTACTCCCCAGCATTTT.

V gene TRBV23-1 combines with J gene TRBJ2-7, with D possibly being TRBD2 (6 bases). TRBV23-1 is an ORF for which the function is uncertain. Trimming left V 5 bases short and J 0 bases short, with 14 bases between. This CDR3 has 15 residues. CDR3 region: CASSRRDVSSYEQYF. In DNA, the CDR3 is TGCGCCAGCAGTAGGAGGGACGTCTCCTCCTACGAGCAGTACTTC.

J is TRBJ2-7 and V is TRBV5-4, with D tentatively TRBD1 (5 bases). Looked up from germline, CDR1 is SGHNT and CDR2 is YYREEE (reference sequence). The CDR3 is 15 residues long. The ends were cut back, 4 bases at V and 1 base at J, with 15 bases in the middle. The CDR3 nucleotides read TGTGCCAGCAGCCCCCGAACAGGCGTATCCTACGAGCAGTACTTC. Amino acid sequence: CASSPRTGVSYEQYF. The full variable domain, with the rest looked up from reference TRBV5-4 and TRBJ2-7, is ETGVTQSPTHLIKTRGQQVTLRCSSQSGHNTVSWYQQALGQGPQFIFQYYREEENGRGNFPPRFSGLQFPNYSSELNVNALELDDSALYLCASSPRTGVSYEQYFGPGTRLTVT.

The chain joins TRBV5-1 to TRBJ2-7, with TRBD1 matching over 7 bases. The J segment lost 3 bases and the V segment lost 4 bases, leaving 7 bases of the junction unmatched. The CDR3 length is 14 residues. Looked up from germline, CDR1 is SGHRS and CDR2 is YFSETQ. The CDR3 loop reads CASSESGTVYEQYF. The CDR3 DNA follows: TGCGCCAGCAGCGAGTCCGGGACAGTCTACGAGCAGTACTTC.

The V call is TRBV4-3, the J call TRBJ1-4, with 8 positions matching TRBD1. V gave up 0 bases and J gave up 4 bases; unmatched junction bases: 4. The length of the CDR3 is 16 residues. CDR1 LGHNA and CDR2 YSLEER come from the germline V gene. CDR3 nucleotide sequence: TGCGCCAGCAGCCAAGACAGGGGGCAGAGTAATGAAAAACTGTTTTTT. Translating gives CASSQDRGQSNEKLFF.

The chain recombines TRBV29-1 with TRBJ2-7; 8 bases agree with TRBD1. Germline lookup yields CDR1 SQVTM and CDR2 ANQGSEA. The CDR3 spans 14 residues. J lost 3 bases, V lost 3 bases, and 7 bases had no gene match. The DNA of the CDR3 is TGCAGCGTTGAGCTTCAGGGGGCGCTCTACGAGCAGTACTTC. Protein product: CSVELQGALYEQYF.

The chain links TRBV5-5 to TRBJ1-1; the D gene is possibly TRBD1 (6 bases). The V end lost 4 bases, the J end lost 7 bases, and 20 bases lay between the germline ends. This CDR3 is built from 15 residues. The germline CDR1 and CDR2 sequences are SGHKS and YYEKEE (reference sequence). For the CDR3, the DNA is TGTGCCAGCAGCGTGGAGGGGGGAAGCGGGGATGAAGCTTTCTTT. As protein: CASSVEGGSGDEAFF.

This clone was seen only once. The DNA of the CDR3 is TGTGCCAGCAGTCCCCCAACTAGCTCCTACGAGCAGTACTTC. Protein: CASSPPTSSYEQYF. The chain employs TRBV28 and TRBJ2-7, with D possibly being TRBD2 (5 bases). The germline V gene encodes CDR1 MDHEN and CDR2 SYDVKM. V gave up 5 bases and J gave up 0 bases, with 11 bases separating them. The CDR3 totals 14 residues. Together with reference TRBV28 and TRBJ2-7, the CDR3 gives the full variable domain: DVKVTQSSRYLVKRTGEKVFLECVQDMDHENMFWYRQDPGLGLRLIYFSYDVKMKEKGDIPEGYSVSREKKERFSLILESASTNQTSMYLCASSPPTSSYEQYFGPGTRLTVT.

This rearrangement joins TRBV10-3 to TRBJ1-5; 7 bases map to TRBD1. Germline V lookup: CDR1 ENHRY, CDR2 SYGVKD. The CDR3 has 15 amino acids. V was clipped by 6 bases and J by 1 base; unmatched bases: 6. Here the CDR3 DNA reads TGTGCCATCAGCAGGACAGGCGGGAGCAATCAGCCCCAGCATTTT. Its translation is CAISRTGGSNQPQHF.

V gene TRBV7-2 combines with J gene TRBJ1-6, with D perhaps matching TRBD1 (5 bases). V lost 2 bases, J lost 10 bases, and 6 bases lay in between. The length of the CDR3 is 12 residues. In germline, CDR1 is SGHTA, CDR2 FQGNSA. CDR3: CASSLQGSPLHF. CDR3 nucleotides: TGTGCCAGCAGCTTACAGGGATCACCCCTCCACTTT.

The genes are TRBV6-5 and TRBJ1-2; D is uncertain. CDR3 size: 12 residues. CDR1 and CDR2 (germline): MNHEY, SVGAGI. Trimming took off 9 bases at V and 6 bases at J, with 14 bases between the two ends. The CDR3, as DNA: TGTGCCAGGATTTGGGGAGGGAATGGCTACACCTTC. Translation: CARIWGGNGYTF.